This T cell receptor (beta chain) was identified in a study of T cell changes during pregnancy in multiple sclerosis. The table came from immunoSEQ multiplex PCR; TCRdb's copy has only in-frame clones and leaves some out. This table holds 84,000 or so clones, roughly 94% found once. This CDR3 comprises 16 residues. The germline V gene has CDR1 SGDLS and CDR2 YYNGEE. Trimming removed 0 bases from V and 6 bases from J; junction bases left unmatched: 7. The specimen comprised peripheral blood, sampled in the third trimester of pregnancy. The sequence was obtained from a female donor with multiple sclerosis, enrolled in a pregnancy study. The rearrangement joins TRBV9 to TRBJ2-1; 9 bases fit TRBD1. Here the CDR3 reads CASSVVSGTGFNEQFF. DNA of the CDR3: TGTGCCAGCAGCGTAGTCAGTGGGACAGGGTTCAATGAGCAGTTCTTC.